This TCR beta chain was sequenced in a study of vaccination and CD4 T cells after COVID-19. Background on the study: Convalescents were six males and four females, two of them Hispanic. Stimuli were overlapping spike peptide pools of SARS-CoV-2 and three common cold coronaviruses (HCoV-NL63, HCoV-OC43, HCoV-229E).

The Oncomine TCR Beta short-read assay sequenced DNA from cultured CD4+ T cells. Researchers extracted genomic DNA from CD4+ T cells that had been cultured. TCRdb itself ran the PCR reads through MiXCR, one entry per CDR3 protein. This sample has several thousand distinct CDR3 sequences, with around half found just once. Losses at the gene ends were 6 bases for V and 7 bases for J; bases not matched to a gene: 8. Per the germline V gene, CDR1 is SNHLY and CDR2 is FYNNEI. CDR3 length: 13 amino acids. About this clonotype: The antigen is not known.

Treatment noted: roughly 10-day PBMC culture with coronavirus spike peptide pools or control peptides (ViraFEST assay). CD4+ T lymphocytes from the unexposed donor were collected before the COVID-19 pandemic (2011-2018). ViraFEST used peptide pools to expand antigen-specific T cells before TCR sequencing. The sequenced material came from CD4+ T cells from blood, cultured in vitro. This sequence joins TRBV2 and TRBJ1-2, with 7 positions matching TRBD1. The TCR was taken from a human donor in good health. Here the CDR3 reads CASRGQIGGGYTF. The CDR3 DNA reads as TGTGCCAGCAGGGGACAGATTGGGGGTGGCTACACCTTC. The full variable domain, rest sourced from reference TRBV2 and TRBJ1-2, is EPEVTQTPSHQVTQMGQEVILRCVPISNHLYFYWYRQILGQKVEFLVSFYNNEISEKSEIFDDQFSVERPDGSNFTLKIRSTKLEDSAMYFCASRGQIGGGYTFGSGTRLTVV.